This entry lists 5 T cell receptor beta chains sequenced from one sample in a study of response to subunit inactivated influenza vaccine. One entry per CDR3 protein, called by TCRdb with MiXCR from the RT-PCR reads. The table includes about 520,000 distinct CDR3 sequences, approximately 7.8% detected once. Sequenced material: PBMCs from blood, taken around 25 months after vaccination. Source of these receptors: a man in his fifties or sixties who received an inactivated influenza vaccine.

This clonotype was recorded many times. The V call is TRBV13, the J call TRBJ2-1, with D uncertain. V gave up 5 bases and J gave up 5 bases, with 10 bases separating them. This CDR3 region has 13 residues. Germline lookup yields CDR1 PRHDT and CDR2 FYEKMQ (reference sequence). This CDR3 reads CASSPVGNNEQFF. CDR3 nucleotides: TGTGCCAGCAGCCCCGTAGGGAACAATGAGCAGTTCTTC. Filled out from reference TRBV13 and TRBJ2-1, the complete variable domain reads AAGVIQSPRHLIKEKRETATLKCYPIPRHDTVYWYQQGPGQDPQFLISFYEKMQSDKGSIPDRFSAQQFSDYHSELNMSSLELGDSALYFCASSPVGNNEQFFGPGTRLTVL.

The chain couples TRBV15 to TRBJ1-1; TRBD1 matches 7 bases. With V trimmed by 3 bases and J by 0 bases, 10 bases remained unmatched. Germline V gene lookup returns CDR1 LNHNV and CDR2 YYDKDF (reference sequence). CDR3 length equals 17 residues. The CDR3, as DNA: TGTGCCACCAGCAGTGAATCCGGGACAGCGATGAACACTGAAGCTTTCTTT. Translation gives CATSSESGTAMNTEAFF.

This clonotype came up a few times. This sequence joins TRBV10-1 and TRBJ1-1, with 7 nucleotides matching TRBD1. The V gene's germline CDR1 is WNHNN and CDR2 SYGVQD (reference sequence). The trim removed 5 bases at V and 7 bases at J, leaving 7 bases unmatched. The CDR3 is made up of 13 amino acids. CDR3 DNA: TGCGCCAGCAGTCAGGGGGACAAGATTGAAGCTTTCTTT. Protein sequence: CASSQGDKIEAFF.

This clonotype appeared many times. The chain recombines TRBV12-3 or TRBV12-4 with TRBJ2-2, with D perhaps matching TRBD1 or TRBD2 (6 bases each). Trimming cost V 6 bases and J 3 bases, with 8 bases left between them. The CDR3 is 13 residues long. CDR3 coding DNA: TGTGCCAGCAGGGGGGGCTACACCGGGGAGCTGTTTTTT. Translated: CASRGGYTGELFF.

This clonotype was counted many times. The chain combines TRBV6-2 or TRBV6-3 with TRBJ2-3; the match to TRBD1 covers 7 bases. CDR1 and CDR2 (germline): MNHEY, SVGEGT. The CDR3 is 21 amino acids. V dropped 2 bases and J dropped 0; count of bases not matched to a gene: 20. The CDR3 DNA reads as TGTGCCAGCAGTTACGGCCTGGCGAGGGGGCCACCCTACCTTAGCACAGATACGCAGTATTTT. This sequence encodes CASSYGLARGPPYLSTDTQYF.